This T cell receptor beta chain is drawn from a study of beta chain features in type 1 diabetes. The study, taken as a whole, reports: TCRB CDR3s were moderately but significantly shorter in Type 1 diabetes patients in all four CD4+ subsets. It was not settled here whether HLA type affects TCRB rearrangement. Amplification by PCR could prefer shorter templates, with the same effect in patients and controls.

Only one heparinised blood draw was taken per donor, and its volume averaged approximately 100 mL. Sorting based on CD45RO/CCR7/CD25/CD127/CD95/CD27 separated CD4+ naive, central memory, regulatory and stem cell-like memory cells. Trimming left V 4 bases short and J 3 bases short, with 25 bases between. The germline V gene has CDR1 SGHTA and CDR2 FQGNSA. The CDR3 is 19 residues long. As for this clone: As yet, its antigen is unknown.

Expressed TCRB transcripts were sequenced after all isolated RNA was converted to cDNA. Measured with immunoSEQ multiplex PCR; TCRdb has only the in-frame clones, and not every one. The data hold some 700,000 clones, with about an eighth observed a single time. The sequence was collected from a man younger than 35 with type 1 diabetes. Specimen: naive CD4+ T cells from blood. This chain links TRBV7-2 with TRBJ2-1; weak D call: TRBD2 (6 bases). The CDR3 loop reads CASSSRRGGGLRSYNEQFF. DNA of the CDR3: TGTGCCAGCAGCTCACGGCGGGGCGGAGGACTGAGGAGCTACAATGAGCAGTTCTTC. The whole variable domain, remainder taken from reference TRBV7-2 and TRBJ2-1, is GAGVSQSPSNKVTEKGKDVELRCDPISGHTALYWYRQSLGQGLEFLIYFQGNSAPDKSGLPSDRFSAERTGGSVSTLTIQRTQQEDSAVYLCASSSRRGGGLRSYNEQFFGPGTRLTVL.